This entry describes one T cell receptor (beta chain). What this receptor recognizes is not known. One base away there is no much larger clone; base qualities are not given. The sample belongs to a study of identical twins (dated by TCRdb to between 2015 and 2016). The study in broad terms: TCR alpha and beta repertoires from monozygotic twins, unrelated adults of various ages and cord blood were deep-sequenced to test whether fetal clonotypes persist. To rule out contamination, replicate twin experiments were performed at different times with different library preparation protocols. What the authors observed across the whole study: Fewer insertions were carried by abundant cord blood beta clonotypes; a weaker similar trend was observed in young adult naive repertoires, while no such trend was observed in memory repertoires. A weaker excess of twin sharing was found in beta out-of-frame sequences because the signal-to-noise ratio was lowered by fewer shared sequences. Because the same donors could not be followed over many years, the conclusions depended on cross-sectional statistical analysis. Out-of-frame TCR alpha sharing in monozygotic twins was systematically underestimated by recombination models, whereas sharing between unrelated individuals was in agreement with the recombination models. Compared with coincidental sharing between unrelated individuals, out-of-frame TCR alpha sequences shared between twins had an excess of sequences with low generation probability. Invariant T cells such as MAIT and iNKT could partly confound zero-insertion analyses, though diverse VJ usage argued against this for most clonotypes.

V is reduced by 2 bases and J by 5 bases, leaving a spacing of 14 bases between them. CDR1 and CDR2, per the germline V gene (reference sequence), are SGHKS and YYEKEE. The CDR3 runs 15 amino acids, cysteine and phenylalanine included. Just CDR3 DNA is preserved here, 45 bases in frame from base 1. All donors were healthy Caucasians. Three pairs of female monozygotic twins, all aged roughly 18 to 29 years, made up the twin cohort. RNA for TCR libraries was isolated from peripheral blood mononuclear cells. Library preparation used 5' RACE. TCRdb names Illumina HiSeq 2000 as the instrument used. A universal primer binding site was added through template switching, and the final cDNA carried a unique molecular identifier so that TCR cDNA molecules could be counted accurately. Specific primers in the conserved constant-segment region were used to synthesize first-strand cDNA for TCR alpha and beta chains. To control for contamination, every cDNA library carried two barcodes: a SMART-Mk sample barcode plus Illumina barcodes. TruSeq adapter sequences and Illumina sample barcodes were added in two successive PCR steps. The Illumina HiSeq platform was used with custom primers to sequence TCR alpha and beta cDNA libraries. Concerning the study's data processing: Unique molecular identifiers were extracted from raw reads with MiGEC, and CDR3 positions were determined with MiXCR. Recombination models were inferred per individual with the repgenHMM and IGoR tools using an EM algorithm. The tcR package in R was used for shared clonotype analysis, with sharing normalized by the product of cloneset sizes. Out-of-frame nonproductive sequences were analyzed to study raw recombination free of thymic and clonal selection effects. TCRdb passed the public sequencing reads through fastp at Q25 and MiXCR, retaining productive beta sequences. When rows share a CDR3 protein, they turn into one entry using the most common DNA and genes. For this entry, the V and J calls and clone size follow TCRdb and not the study's own pipeline. Recorded for this sample are about 810,000 distinct CDR3 sequences; roughly an eighth of them occurred a single time. The leading ten clones occupy roughly 1.5% of the sample.

These sequences were also reported in another study, on yellow fever vaccine responses in identical twins. That second publication adds: According to the authors, in identical twins the way T cells responded to vaccination appeared partly convergent and partly personalized. Focusing on identical twins, the study followed the T cell clones that responded to the vaccine, and did so with precision.

The sequenced sample consisted of PBMCs. The receptor was isolated from a young woman in good health. The receptor chain draws on TRBV5-5 and TRBJ1-5; a weak D assignment points to TRBD1 (6 bases agree). The CDR3 protein: CASSFPGHVYQPQHF. The nucleotide sequence is TGTGCCAGCAGCTTTCCGGGACACGTATATCAGCCCCAGCATTTT.